This TCR beta chain was retrieved from a study of blood T cell repertoires in COVID-19. Study details: Both acute and convalescent COVID-19 samples were obtained from the United States, Italy and Spain. T cells, B-cell-depleted T cells, or PBMCs supplied cDNA or gDNA.

As originally analysed: Reference gene primer amplification gave nucleated cell count estimates. Clones were read by immunoSEQ multiplex PCR, and TCRdb kept only the in-frame ones, dropping some. V, J and clone size were drawn from that table, and D and trimming were deduced from the DNA. This table has about 190,000 clones, 79% appearing once. On this clone: Other DNA sequences within the sample encode an identical CDR3.

The sequence derives from a man in his sixties with active or convalescent COVID-19. Sequenced sample: peripheral blood.

The CDR3 reads CSASGRGRYEQYF. As DNA, the CDR3 is TGCAGTGCCAGTGGCAGGGGGCGTTACGAGCAGTACTTC. The chain combines TRBV20-1 with TRBJ2-7; 8 positions match TRBD1. The CDR3 is made up of 13 amino acids. J gave up 4 bases and V 6 bases, and 8 bases lay outside the gene matches. Germline loops: CDR1 DFQATT, CDR2 SNEGSKA (reference sequence).